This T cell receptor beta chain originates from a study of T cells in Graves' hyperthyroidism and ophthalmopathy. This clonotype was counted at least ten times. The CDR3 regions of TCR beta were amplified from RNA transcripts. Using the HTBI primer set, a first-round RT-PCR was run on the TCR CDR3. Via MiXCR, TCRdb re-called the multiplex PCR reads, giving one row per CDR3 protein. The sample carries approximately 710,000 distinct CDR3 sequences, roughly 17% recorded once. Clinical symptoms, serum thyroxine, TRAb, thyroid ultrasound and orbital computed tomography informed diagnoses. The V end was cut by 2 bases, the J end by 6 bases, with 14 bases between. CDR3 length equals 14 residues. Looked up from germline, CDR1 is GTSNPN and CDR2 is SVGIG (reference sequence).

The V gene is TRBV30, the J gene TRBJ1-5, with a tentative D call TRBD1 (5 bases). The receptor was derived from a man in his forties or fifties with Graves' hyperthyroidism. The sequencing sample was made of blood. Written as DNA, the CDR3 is TGTGCCTGGAGTCCCACAGGAGGAGCTCAGCCCCAGCATTTT. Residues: CAWSPTGGAQPQHF.